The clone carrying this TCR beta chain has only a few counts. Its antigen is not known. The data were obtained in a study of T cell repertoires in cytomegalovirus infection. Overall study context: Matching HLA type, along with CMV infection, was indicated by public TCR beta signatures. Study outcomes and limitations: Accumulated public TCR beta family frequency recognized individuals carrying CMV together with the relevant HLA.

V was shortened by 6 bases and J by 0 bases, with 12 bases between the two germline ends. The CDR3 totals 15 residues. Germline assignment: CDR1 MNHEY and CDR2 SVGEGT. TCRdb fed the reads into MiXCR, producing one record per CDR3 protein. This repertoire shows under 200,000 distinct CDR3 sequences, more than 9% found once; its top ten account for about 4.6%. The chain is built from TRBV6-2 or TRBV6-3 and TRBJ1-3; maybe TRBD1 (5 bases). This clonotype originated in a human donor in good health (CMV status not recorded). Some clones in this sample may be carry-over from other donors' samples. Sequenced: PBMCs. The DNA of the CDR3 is TGTGCCAGCAGATCGACAGTTACCTCTGGAAACACCATATATTTT. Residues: CASRSTVTSGNTIYF.